This TCR beta chain was observed in a study of early T cells in non-severe SARS-CoV-2 infection. The CDR3 loop spans 13 amino acids. The V end was cut by 5 bases, the J end by 4 bases, with 11 bases between. One entry per CDR3 protein results from TCRdb running MiXCR on the 5' RACE reads. The repertoire has some 55,000 distinct CDR3 sequences, 10% to 15% of them found once; the top ten carry about 3%. This clonotype was seen repeatedly, ten times or more. This TCR came from an adult who was a healthcare worker with PCR-confirmed SARS-CoV-2 infection or an uninfected control (not recorded which). The sequenced sample consisted of whole blood. This chain joins TRBV12-3 or TRBV12-4 and TRBJ1-2; D is possibly TRBD1 (5 bases). The CDR3 reads CASSPQAPYGYTF. The CDR3 nucleotides are TGTGCCAGCAGTCCACAGGCCCCCTATGGCTACACCTTC.